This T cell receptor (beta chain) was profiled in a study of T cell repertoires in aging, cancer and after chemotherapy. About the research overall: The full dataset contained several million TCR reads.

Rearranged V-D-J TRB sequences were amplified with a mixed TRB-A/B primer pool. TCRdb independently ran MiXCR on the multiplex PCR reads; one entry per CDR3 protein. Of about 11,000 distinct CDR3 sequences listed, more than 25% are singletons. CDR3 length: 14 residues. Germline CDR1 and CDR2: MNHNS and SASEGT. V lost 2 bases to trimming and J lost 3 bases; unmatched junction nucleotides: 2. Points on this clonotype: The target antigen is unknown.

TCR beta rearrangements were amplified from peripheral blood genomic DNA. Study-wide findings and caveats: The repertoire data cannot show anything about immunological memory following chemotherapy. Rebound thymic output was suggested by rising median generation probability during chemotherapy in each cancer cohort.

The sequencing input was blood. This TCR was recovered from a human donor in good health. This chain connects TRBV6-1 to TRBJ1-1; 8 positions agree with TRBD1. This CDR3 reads CASSENRGDTEAFF. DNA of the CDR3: TGTGCCAGCAGTGAAAACAGGGGGGACACTGAAGCTTTCTTT.